The sequence of this T cell receptor (beta chain) was determined in a study of identical twins. General study results and limits: Excess low generation probability was seen in twin-shared out-of-frame alpha sequences.

V dropped 3 bases and J dropped 3 bases, with 21 bases sitting between them. The CDR3 is 17 residues long. CDR1 and CDR2 (germline): SGHRS, YFSETQ. TCRdb used MiXCR to reprocess the 5' RACE reads, holding one entry per CDR3 protein. The table has roughly 750,000 distinct CDR3 sequences, about 20% seen once. This clonotype was counted a few times. Its antigen is unidentified. This same sample was also taken into another study, of T cells expressing NK-cell markers. As that study records: Researchers report these clonotypes also headed the CD3+CD56-NKG2C+ fraction in four donors.

Sequencing was done on a sample of PBMCs. This chain uses TRBV5-1 with TRBJ2-5; D is perhaps TRBD2 (5 bases). The receptor was derived from a woman aged 18-29 years in good health. The CDR3 nucleotides are TGCGCCAGCAGCTCGACTCCGACCCCGGACTTCAAAGAGACCCAGTACTTC. Its protein is CASSSTPTPDFKETQYF.